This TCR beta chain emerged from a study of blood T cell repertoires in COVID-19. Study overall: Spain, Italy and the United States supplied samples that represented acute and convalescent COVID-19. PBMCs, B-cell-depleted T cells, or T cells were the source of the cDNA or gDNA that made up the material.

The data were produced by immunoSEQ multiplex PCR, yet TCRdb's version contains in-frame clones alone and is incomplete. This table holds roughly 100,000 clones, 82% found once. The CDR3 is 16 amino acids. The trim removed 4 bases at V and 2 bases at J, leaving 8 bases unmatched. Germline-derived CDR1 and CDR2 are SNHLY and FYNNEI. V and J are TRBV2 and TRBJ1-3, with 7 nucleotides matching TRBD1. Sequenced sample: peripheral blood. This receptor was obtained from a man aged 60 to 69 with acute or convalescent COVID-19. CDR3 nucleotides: TGTGCCAGCAGTGCATACAGGGGCTCGGCTGGAAACACCATATATTTT. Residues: CASSAYRGSAGNTIYF.